The 18 T cell receptor beta chains presented below share a single source sample, sequenced in a study of blood T cell repertoires in COVID-19. Produced via immunoSEQ multiplex PCR; TCRdb's table is partial and in-frame only. The sample lists approximately 62,000 clones; roughly 72% were seen once. Sequencing input: peripheral blood. These receptors all stem from a woman between 45 and 65 years old with active or convalescent COVID-19.

This rearrangement joins TRBV10-3 to TRBJ2-7; 7 bases match TRBD1. CDR1 is ENHRY and CDR2 is SYGVKD in the germline V gene. V lost 3 bases, J lost 0 bases, and 11 bases stayed unmatched. The CDR3 has 17 amino acids. In nucleotides, the CDR3 is TGTGCCATCAGTGACCATCGAGGACAGGCGAGCTCCTACGAGCAGTACTTC. Translated: CAISDHRGQASSYEQYF.

The genes are TRBV7-2 and TRBJ2-1; TRBD1 is a possible D gene (6 bases). In germline, CDR1 is SGHTA, CDR2 FQGNSA. V was pared by 7 bases and J by 8 bases, with 21 bases between. CDR3 length: 15 residues. In nucleotides, the CDR3 is TGTGCCAGCACCCTAGCAGTACAGGGTATCGATGAGCAGTTCTTC. Amino acids: CASTLAVQGIDEQFF. Based on the CDR3 plus reference TRBV7-2 and TRBJ2-1, the full variable domain is GAGVSQSPSNKVTEKGKDVELRCDPISGHTALYWYRQSLGQGLEFLIYFQGNSAPDKSGLPSDRFSAERTGGSVSTLTIQRTQQEDSAVYLCASTLAVQGIDEQFFGPGTRLTVL.

The chain recombines TRBV19 with TRBJ1-2, with D uncertain. CDR1 is LNHDA and CDR2 is SQIVND in the germline V gene (reference sequence). The CDR3 totals 12 residues. Between the trimmed V and J ends, which lost 5 bases and 3 bases, there was a span of 7 bases. CDR3 loop: CASSGQDYGYTF. The CDR3 DNA reads TGTGCCAGTAGTGGGCAGGACTATGGCTACACCTTC.

The genes are TRBV5-1 and TRBJ2-7; 11 positions match TRBD1. The CDR3 contains 15 residues. After removal of 3 bases from V and 4 bases from J, the junction contained 6 bases not matched to a gene. Germline CDR1 reads SGHRS; CDR2 reads YFSETQ. The CDR3 spells CASSWGTGGWYEQYF. The CDR3 bases are TGCGCCAGCAGCTGGGGGACAGGGGGATGGTACGAGCAGTACTTC.

J is TRBJ1-2 and V is TRBV10-3; D perhaps matches TRBD1 (6 bases). The germline V and J ends were trimmed by 0 bases and 6 bases, with 26 bases remaining between them. The CDR3 totals 19 residues. Germline lookup yields CDR1 ENHRY and CDR2 SYGVKD. This chain's CDR3 is CAISESWYQGSGTNHGYTF. As DNA, the CDR3 is TGTGCCATCAGTGAGTCTTGGTACCAGGGGTCGGGAACTAATCATGGCTACACCTTC.

This sequence joins TRBV5-1 and TRBJ2-7, with D maybe TRBD1 (6 bases). Germline lookup yields CDR1 SGHRS and CDR2 YFSETQ. Trimming stripped 5 bases from V and 6 bases from J, with 15 bases between. This CDR3 has 13 residues. This chain's CDR3 is CASSGTLNSEQYF. CDR3 nucleotides: TGCGCCAGCAGTGGGACATTGAATTCCGAGCAGTACTTC.

This chain uses TRBV3-1 (or the pseudogene TRBV3-2) with TRBJ1-2; TRBD1 might be the D (5 bases). CDR3 length: 12 amino acids. Germline V CDR1 and CDR2: LGHDT, YNNKEL (reference sequence). Trimming cost V 4 bases and J 3 bases, with 6 bases left between them. CDR3 DNA sequence: TGTGCCAGCAGCCGGGGGGACTATGGCTACACCTTC. Protein product: CASSRGDYGYTF.

V is TRBV18 and J is TRBJ1-2; TRBD1 matches at 10 bases. There are 14 residues in the CDR3. The junction had 7 bases not matched to a gene; V was cut back by 4 bases and J by 8 bases. Germline CDR1 and CDR2: KGHSH and LQKENI. CDR3 region: CASSRQGASDGYTF. The CDR3 bases are TGTGCCAGCTCACGACAGGGGGCCTCCGACGGCTACACCTTC.

V and J are TRBV6-1 and TRBJ1-1; the D gene is possibly TRBD1 (5 bases). Germline values: CDR1 MNHNS, CDR2 SASEGT. Trimming pared 7 bases from V and 2 bases from J, leaving 8 bases between. This CDR3 is 12 amino acids long. The CDR3 sequence: CASIQGNTEAFF. The CDR3 nucleotides read TGTGCCAGCATCCAGGGAAACACTGAAGCTTTCTTT.

The chain is built from TRBV18 and TRBJ1-2; D call uncertain. Trimming removed 2 bases at V and 8 bases at J, with 12 bases between. Germline V gene data show CDR1 as KGHSH and CDR2 as LQKENI. The CDR3 runs to 13 residues. The CDR3 loop reads CASSPSDSRGYTF. CDR3 nucleotides: TGTGCCAGCTCACCAAGCGACTCTAGGGGCTACACCTTC.

The chain links TRBV30 to TRBJ1-6; 9 bases line up with TRBD1. Germline CDR1 GTSNPN, CDR2 SVGIG (reference sequence). After removal of 3 bases from V and 7 bases from J, the junction contained 4 bases not matched to a gene. CDR3 length equals 14 residues. The CDR3 DNA sequence: TGTGCCTGGAGAGGTGGGACAGGGAATTCACCCCTCCACTTT. As protein: CAWRGGTGNSPLHF.

This clone was detected a few times. The genes are TRBV5-1 and TRBJ2-7, with 12 nucleotides matching TRBD2. This CDR3 region has 14 residues. CDR1 is SGHRS and CDR2 is YFSETQ in the germline V gene. V trimming: 3 bases; J trimming: 7 bases; junction bases outside the gene matches: 5. CDR3 region: CASSWGLAGGEQYF. As DNA, the CDR3 is TGCGCCAGCAGCTGGGGACTAGCGGGCGGGGAGCAGTACTTC.

This rearrangement joins TRBV7-2 to TRBJ2-1; 7 positions match TRBD1. The germline V gene has CDR1 SGHTA and CDR2 FQGNSA. This CDR3 is 15 amino acids long. V was pared by 1 base and J by 5 bases, with 5 bases of the junction left unmatched. The CDR3 region is CASSLGRGSHNEQFF. CDR3 coding DNA: TGTGCCAGCAGCTTAGGCAGGGGGTCCCACAATGAGCAGTTCTTC.

This chain joins TRBV11-3 and TRBJ2-7, with 9 positions matching TRBD1. Germline V CDR1 and CDR2: SGHNT, YENEEA. The CDR3 totals 16 residues. V lost 7 bases, J lost 2 bases, and 12 bases stayed unmatched. CDR3 coding DNA: TGTGCCAGCATCCCGTGGCCGGGACAGGGCCCCTACGAGCAGTACTTC. The encoded protein is CASIPWPGQGPYEQYF.

V usage is TRBV3-1 (or the pseudogene TRBV3-2) and J usage is TRBJ1-1, with a tentative D call TRBD1 (6 bases). The CDR3 has 20 residues. V lost 2 bases and J lost 0, with 25 bases in between. Germline V CDR1 and CDR2: LGHDT, YNNKEL (reference sequence). The CDR3 DNA reads as TGTGCCAGCAGCCAACATGACCCTCAGGGGATTAAAAGATTGAACACTGAAGCTTTCTTT. Residues: CASSQHDPQGIKRLNTEAFF.

This clone was observed once. The CDR3 here is CASRVALRGQSYNEQFF. In nucleotides, the CDR3 is TGTGCCAGCCGGGTGGCCCTTAGGGGACAGTCCTACAATGAGCAGTTCTTC. V is TRBV2 and J is TRBJ2-1, with TRBD1 matching 7 bases. The CDR3 extends over 17 amino acids. Germline-derived CDR1 and CDR2 are SNHLY and FYNNEI. J was trimmed by 1 base and V by 8 bases; bases with no gene match: 14.

The gene calls are TRBV5-1 and TRBJ1-1; D gene uncertain. This CDR3 comprises 12 residues. Germline V gene sequence: CDR1 SGHRS, CDR2 YFSETQ. V lost 5 bases, J lost 1 base, and 6 bases lay in between. The CDR3 is CASSQENTEAFF. The CDR3 bases are TGCGCCAGCAGTCAGGAGAACACTGAAGCTTTCTTT.

About this clone itself: This same CDR3 is encoded by further DNA sequences in the sample. This chain links TRBV7-9 with TRBJ2-7, with TRBD2 identical over 7 bases. This CDR3 is built from 14 residues. The junction had 4 bases not matched to a gene; V was cut back by 3 bases and J by 2 bases. Germline CDR1 SEHNR, CDR2 FQNEAQ (reference sequence). The CDR3 nucleotides read TGTGCCAGCAGCTTCGGCGGGGGTGCCTACGAGCAGTACTTC. Residues: CASSFGGGAYEQYF.